The subject of this entry is one T cell receptor (beta chain). Clones were sequenced by immunoSEQ multiplex PCR, and TCRdb holds only the in-frame ones, with some missing. The data contain approximately 36,000 clones, over 65% of them singletons. The data originate from a study of PD-L1 blockade in urothelial cancer. The overall study: Among blood samples, the median T cell count was 141,255.

This CDR3 contains 15 residues. Trimming left V 2 bases short and J 3 bases short, with 10 bases between. Germline V CDR1 and CDR2: SGHTA, FQGNSA. Time point meaning: peripheral blood 6 weeks after treatment start. The sequencing used PBMCs, collected around atezolizumab (anti-PD-L1) treatment. The chain carries TRBV7-2 and TRBJ1-4; D perhaps matches TRBD1 (6 bases). The source of this sequence is a middle-aged man with urothelial cancer. CDR3 residues: CASSLKTGPNEKLFF. The CDR3 DNA sequence: TGTGCCAGCAGCTTAAAAACAGGGCCTAATGAAAAACTGTTTTTT.